This T cell receptor (beta chain) was identified during a study of post-analysis software for immune sequencing data (dated by TCRdb to about 2015). Study-level background: The recorded disease courses included relapsing-remitting, secondary progressive and progressive-relapsing multiple sclerosis, and some patients had no subtype annotation. The patient repertoires were compared against approximately twelve previously published healthy control repertoires obtained from donors aged about 6 to 28 years. A subset of samples was prepared in parallel using single-end sample barcoding, then pooled and co-amplified after Illumina adapter ligation.

The CDR3 numbers 15 residues from cysteine through phenylalanine. This entry keeps only the CDR3 DNA: 45 bases, framed from base 1. As encoded in the germline V gene, CDR1 is MGHDK while CDR2 is SYGVNS. On this clonotype itself: No cognate antigen has been identified for it. Germline is not matched at one junction end, which may reflect a read error.

Libraries were constructed by PCR. Instrument on record: Illumina HiSeq 2500. Unique molecular identifiers were incorporated into TCR beta cDNA libraries to reduce PCR and sequencing biases. Per 1 to 10 million input T cells, roughly 500,000 cDNA molecules were obtained, such that each molecule approximated one T cell. The patient libraries were prepared and sequenced using the same protocol as the earlier healthy control dataset. Within a given batch, samples were prepared together, multiplexed and sequenced on the same HiSeq lane. The original methods were these. MIGEC handled the raw barcoded reads, throwing out single-read molecular identifier groups before consensus assembly and CDR3 extraction. Clonotype tables were post-analysed with VDJtools, normalizing diversity by down-sampling all datasets to the smallest sample size. To correct batch-related cross-sample contamination, repertoire overlap clustering matched CDR3 amino acid sequences but not nucleotide sequences. TCRdb reanalyzed the raw reads on its own, using fastp at Q25 for trimming and MiXCR for clone calling, and kept in-frame beta chains. Identical CDR3 protein sequences are pooled into one entry, listed with their most common genes and DNA. Clone size and V and J calls follow TCRdb, not the original study. The sample records some 240,000 distinct CDR3 sequences, approximately 34% of which are singletons. Roughly 4.8% of the sample is in the top ten clones.

To demonstrate the VDJtools post-analysis software, the study profiled TCR beta repertoires from the peripheral blood of about a dozen young patients with multiple sclerosis. Multiple sclerosis patients were children and adolescents aged about 6 to 15 years. Study-wide findings and limitations: The multiple sclerosis patient group was slightly younger than the control group. A few TRBV segments, including TRBV5-6, TRBV5-1 and TRBV20-1, were significantly more frequent in patients than controls. Multiple sclerosis patients had significantly lower normalized Chao1 diversity than controls, a result that suggests substantial peripheral T-cell clonal expansion. Direct clustering with F measure showed strong co-clustering of samples prepared in the same batch, prompting a batch-effect correction.

The sequenced material came from blood. This chain joins TRBV25-1 to TRBJ2-1; the D gene is not confidently resolved. The receptor's source is a girl between 5 and 17 years old with multiple sclerosis. The CDR3 region: CASSECASTYNEQFF. In nucleotides, the sequence is TGTGCCAGCAGTGAATGCGCTAGTACCTACAACGAGCAGTTCTTC.